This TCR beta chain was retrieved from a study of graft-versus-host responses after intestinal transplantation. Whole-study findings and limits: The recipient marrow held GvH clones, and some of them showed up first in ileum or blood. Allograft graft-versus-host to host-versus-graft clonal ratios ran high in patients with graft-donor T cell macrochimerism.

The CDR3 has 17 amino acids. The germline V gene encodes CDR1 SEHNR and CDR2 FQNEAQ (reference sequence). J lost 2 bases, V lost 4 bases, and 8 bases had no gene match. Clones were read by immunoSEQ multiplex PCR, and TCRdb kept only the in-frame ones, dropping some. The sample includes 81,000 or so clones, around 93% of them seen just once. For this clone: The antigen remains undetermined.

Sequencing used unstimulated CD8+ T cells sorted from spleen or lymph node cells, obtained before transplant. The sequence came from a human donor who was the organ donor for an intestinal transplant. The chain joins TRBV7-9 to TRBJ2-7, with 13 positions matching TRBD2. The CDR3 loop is CASSSTSGGPSTYEQYF. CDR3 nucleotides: TGTGCCAGCAGCTCGACTAGCGGGGGGCCCTCAACCTACGAGCAGTACTTC.